This is a list of T cell receptor beta chains from one sample in a study of shared clonotypes between healthy human individuals. The method was immunoSEQ multiplex PCR; TCRdb's version includes in-frame clones alone and lacks a portion of them. Of about 800,000 clones listed, 96% were seen once; the top ten hold less than 0.3%. The sample taken for sequencing was naive CD8+ T cells sorted from blood. The receptors were sampled from a man under 40 in good health. Each CDR3 is given without its conserved first and last residue. The order of the fields is V gene, CDR3 protein.

TRBV7-8,ASSEHRFNQPQH
TRBV7-9,ASSPTGALAQPQH
TRBV5-5,ASSLSSGQETQY
TRBV4-2,ASSQNVGGRFGYT
TRBV29-1,SVDFPASGYSYNEQF
TRBV14,ASSQWTSGSNFEQY
TRBV6-6,ASSTEGTPQETQY
TRBV27,ASSLGQGGQPQH
TRBV10-1,ASSESTSGKRNNEQF
TRBV29-1,SVEDYLNTEAF
TRBV6-6,ASSPDVLNTEAF
TRBV19,ASRVGGTEAF
TRBV4-3,ASSQGFGGAYEQY
TRBV7-2,ASSLPLGAYEQY
TRBV7-8,ASSLAWGLAGPTDTQY
TRBV5-4,ASSLVGVNYNEQF
TRBV2,ASRGGPGEQY
TRBV15,ATSRSSNQPQH
TRBV5-4,ASRLQGPNTEAF
TRBV12-5,ASGFHNTEAF
TRBV9,ASSSMDRGRTEAF
TRBV5-5,ASSLFSVPYEQY
TRBV7-9,ASSSFGQAIQETQY
TRBV6-1,ASHRGLDEQY
TRBV11-2,ASSLDRARNNEQF
TRBV2,ASSQGQGPGDGYT
TRBV9,ASSVELAENEQF
TRBV5-4,ASSFSGTPSHEQY
TRBV27,ASSLSRQYEQY
TRBV4-1,ASSPGGGFYEQY
TRBV18,ASSPQDRRYEQY
TRBV29-1,SVEAGTGRMETQY
TRBV11-2,ASSLEAGGGEQY
TRBV9,ASSATPTESSYNEQF
TRBV9,ASSLPPGQWSSGANVLT
TRBV11-2,ASRGGSGLGNEQF
TRBV5-6,ASSTQAYTEAF
TRBV27,ASSLSVGRAYNEQF
TRBV27,ASSPRTSFYEQY
TRBV10-3,AISESSSNQPQH
TRBV9,ASSVSNSGSFYEQY
TRBV30,AWSDGREQF
TRBV7-8,ASSLGEGAGETQY
TRBV15,ATRWEPGDYEQY
TRBV9,ASSVGQWSLEQY
TRBV13,ASSSGHLGEQY
TRBV11-1,ASSLAGGSYEQY
TRBV18,ASSPEGTFDTEAF
TRBV10-1,ASSPSGSSYNEQF
TRBV29-1,SVEGQSGTEAF
TRBV14,ASSPKGGAPEAF
TRBV29-1,SVEGRKADGGYT
TRBV7-9,ASSLAGQGHNYGYT
TRBV10-3,AISDLTSGPHNEQF
TRBV5-6,ASSLANRAWDEQF